The rows below give T cell receptor beta chains drawn from one sample of a study of T-cell memory formation after mild COVID-19. TCRdb processed the 5' RACE reads anew with MiXCR; each CDR3 protein has one entry. The table has 35,000 to 45,000 distinct CDR3 sequences, 6% to 9.5% seen once. Material for sequencing was PBMCs or a T cell subset sorted from them (not recorded which). The source is a man between 18 and 29 years old who had mild COVID-19 (a few samples of this study predate the infection). Cell type and time point are not known. The CDR3 runs from the conserved cysteine through the conserved F or W. A D gene is named only where the DNA matches it firmly. Expanded clones get a size class; other rows say once, few or many, or leave the size out.

d_gene: NA
abundance: many
j_gene: TRBJ2-7
v_gene: TRBV6-5
CDR3nt: TGTGCCAGCAGTTCCAGGGTAGGGCCAAGCTCCTACGAGCAGTACTTC
CDR3aa: CASSSRVGPSSYEQYF

d_gene: NA
abundance: NA
j_gene: TRBJ2-1
v_gene: TRBV10-1
CDR3nt: TGCGCCAGCAGAGTCATAGCAAGGGGACACAATGAGCAGTTCTTC
CDR3aa: CASRVIARGHNEQFF

d_gene: TRBD1
abundance: few
j_gene: TRBJ1-1
v_gene: TRBV28
CDR3nt: TGTGCCAGCAGAGAAACAGGGGGTATTGACACTGAAGCTTTCTTT
CDR3aa: CASRETGGIDTEAFF

d_gene: NA
abundance: few
j_gene: TRBJ1-1
v_gene: TRBV28
CDR3nt: TGTGCCAGCAGTTTAGGAGGGGTGAGAACTGAAGCTTTCTTT
CDR3aa: CASSLGGVRTEAFF

d_gene: NA
abundance: many
j_gene: TRBJ2-7
v_gene: TRBV7-8
CDR3nt: TGTGCCAGCAGCCCACGCGAAGCTAGCTACGAGCAGTACTTC
CDR3aa: CASSPREASYEQYF

d_gene: NA
abundance: few
j_gene: TRBJ2-6
v_gene: TRBV20-1
CDR3nt: TGCAGTGCTAGTACCCGGGTACACTCTGGGGCCAACGTCCTGACTTTC
CDR3aa: CSASTRVHSGANVLTF

d_gene: NA
abundance: NA
j_gene: TRBJ2-7
v_gene: TRBV6-2/TRBV6-3
CDR3nt: TGTGCCAGCAGTCCATCCCTTATCCAGCAGTACTTC
CDR3aa: CASSPSLIQQYF

d_gene: TRBD1
abundance: many
j_gene: TRBJ2-5
v_gene: TRBV7-2
CDR3nt: TGTGCCAGCAGCCGAGCCGGGACAGCGAAAGAGACCCAGTACTTC
CDR3aa: CASSRAGTAKETQYF

d_gene: TRBD2
abundance: many
j_gene: TRBJ2-3
v_gene: TRBV5-1
CDR3nt: TGCGCCAGCAGCTTCGGCGGGGGGGCAACAGATACGCAGTATTTT
CDR3aa: CASSFGGGATDTQYF

d_gene: NA
abundance: many
j_gene: TRBJ1-6
v_gene: TRBV7-2
CDR3nt: TGTGCCAGCAGCTTATCGGGGCCTCATAATTCACCCCTCCACTTT
CDR3aa: CASSLSGPHNSPLHF

d_gene: NA
abundance: NA
j_gene: TRBJ2-2
v_gene: TRBV12-3/TRBV12-4
CDR3nt: TGTGCCAGCAGTTTTAGGGGGGCCCGTACCGGGGAGCTGTTTTTT
CDR3aa: CASSFRGARTGELFF

d_gene: TRBD1
abundance: few
j_gene: TRBJ2-3
v_gene: TRBV5-4
CDR3nt: TGTGCCAGCAGCTTCCCCAGGGGACAGGCCACAGATACGCAGTATTTT
CDR3aa: CASSFPRGQATDTQYF

d_gene: TRBD1
abundance: many
j_gene: TRBJ2-3
v_gene: TRBV12-3/TRBV12-4
CDR3nt: TGTGCCAGCAGTTTAGTTCCAGGGGGAAAATCAGATACGCAGTATTTT
CDR3aa: CASSLVPGGKSDTQYF

d_gene: TRBD1
abundance: NA
j_gene: TRBJ2-3
v_gene: TRBV4-3
CDR3nt: TGCGCCAGCAGCCAAGATCTGGGGACAGGGTCAGATACGCAGTATTTT
CDR3aa: CASSQDLGTGSDTQYF

d_gene: NA
abundance: NA
j_gene: TRBJ1-6
v_gene: TRBV2
CDR3nt: TGTGCCAGCAGGGTGGCGTCAGGTGGTTCACCCCTCCACTTT
CDR3aa: CASRVASGGSPLHF

d_gene: NA
abundance: many
j_gene: TRBJ2-2
v_gene: TRBV5-4
CDR3nt: TGTGCCAGCAGCGTACCAGCCGGGGAGCTGTTTTTT
CDR3aa: CASSVPAGELFF

d_gene: NA
abundance: NA
j_gene: TRBJ1-2
v_gene: TRBV6-2/TRBV6-3
CDR3nt: TGTGCCAGCAGTGACCCCAGGGGAACCTCCGCTAACTATGGCTACACCTTC
CDR3aa: CASSDPRGTSANYGYTF